Sequencing of this TCR beta chain was carried out in a study of blood T cell repertoires in COVID-19. Study in general: The United States, Italy and Spain were the sources of the acute and convalescent COVID-19 samples. In each case, the material was cDNA or gDNA derived from T cells, B-cell-depleted T cells, or PBMCs.

The CDR3 length is 16 residues. The J segment lost 4 bases and the V segment lost 4 bases, leaving 7 bases of the junction unmatched. Germline lookup yields CDR1 SGHNT and CDR2 YYREEE (reference sequence). In the authors' methods: Quantification of nucleated cells was approximated via reference gene primer amplification. This table comes from immunoSEQ multiplex PCR, and its TCRdb copy is limited to in-frame clones, with some not included. The V and J calls and clone size come from that table; D and trimming were worked out from the DNA. The table has 310,000 or so clones, approximately 83% seen once.

The sequenced sample consisted of peripheral blood. This TCR came from a woman aged 25 to 39 who had recovered from COVID-19. The chain couples TRBV5-4 to TRBJ2-1; 11 bases align to TRBD1. The CDR3 loop is CASSPIRDRGYNEQFF. The CDR3 nucleotides are TGTGCCAGCAGCCCAATCCGGGACAGGGGGTACAATGAGCAGTTCTTC.